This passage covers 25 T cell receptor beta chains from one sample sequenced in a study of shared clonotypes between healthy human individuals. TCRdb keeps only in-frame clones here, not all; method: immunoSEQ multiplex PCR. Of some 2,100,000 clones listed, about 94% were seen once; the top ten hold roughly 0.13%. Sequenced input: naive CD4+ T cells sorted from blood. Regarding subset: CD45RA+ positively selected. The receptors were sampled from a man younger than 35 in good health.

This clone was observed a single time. The CDR3 reads CASTSALQPSYEQYF. The CDR3 bases are TGTGCCAGCACGTCCGCGCTGCAACCATCCTACGAGCAGTACTTC. The J gene is TRBJ2-7, the V gene TRBV2; D gene ambiguous. The CDR3 is 15 residues long. V lost 7 bases and J 1 base, leaving 17 bases between the germline ends. CDR1 and CDR2 from the germline V gene are SNHLY and FYNNEI.

CDR3 bases: TGTGCCATCACTCCGACAGGCGGGGAGCTGTTTTTT. Translated, it gives CAITPTGGELFF. This chain connects TRBV10-3 to TRBJ2-2; D possibly corresponds to TRBD1 (6 bases). The CDR3 consists of 12 residues. The germline V and J ends were trimmed by 7 bases and 7 bases, with 10 bases remaining between them. Germline V gene lookup returns CDR1 ENHRY and CDR2 SYGVKD.

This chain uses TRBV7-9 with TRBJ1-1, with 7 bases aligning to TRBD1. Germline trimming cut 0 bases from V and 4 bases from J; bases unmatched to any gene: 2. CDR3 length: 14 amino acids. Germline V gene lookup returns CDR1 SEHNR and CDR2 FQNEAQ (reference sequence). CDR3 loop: CASSLAWDSTEAFF. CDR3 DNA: TGTGCCAGCAGCTTAGCGTGGGACAGCACTGAAGCTTTCTTT.

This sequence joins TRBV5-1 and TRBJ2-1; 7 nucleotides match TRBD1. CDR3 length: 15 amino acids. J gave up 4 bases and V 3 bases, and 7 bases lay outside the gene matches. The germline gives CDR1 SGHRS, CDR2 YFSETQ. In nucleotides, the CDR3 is TGCGCCAGCAGCTCCACAGGGGCCGGATACAATGAGCAGTTCTTC. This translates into CASSSTGAGYNEQFF.

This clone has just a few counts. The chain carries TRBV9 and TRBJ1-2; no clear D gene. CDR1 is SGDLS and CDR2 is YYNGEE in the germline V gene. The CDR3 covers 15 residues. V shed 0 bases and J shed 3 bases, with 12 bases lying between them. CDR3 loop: CASSVEAANHYGYTF. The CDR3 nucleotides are TGTGCCAGCAGCGTAGAGGCGGCAAACCACTATGGCTACACCTTC.

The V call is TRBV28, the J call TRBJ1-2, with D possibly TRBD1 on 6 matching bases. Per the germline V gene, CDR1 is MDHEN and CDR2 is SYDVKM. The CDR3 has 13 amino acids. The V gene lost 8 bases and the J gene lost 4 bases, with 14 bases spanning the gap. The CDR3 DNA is TGTGCCAGCCTGGGGGGGGGCACCTATGGCTACACCTTC. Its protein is CASLGGGTYGYTF.

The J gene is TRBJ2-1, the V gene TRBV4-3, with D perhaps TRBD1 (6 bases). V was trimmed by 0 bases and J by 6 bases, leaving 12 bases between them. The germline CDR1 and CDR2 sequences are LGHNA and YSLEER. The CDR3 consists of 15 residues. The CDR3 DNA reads TGCGCCAGCAGCCAAGAGACTAACAGGGTCAATGAGCAGTTCTTC. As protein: CASSQETNRVNEQFF.

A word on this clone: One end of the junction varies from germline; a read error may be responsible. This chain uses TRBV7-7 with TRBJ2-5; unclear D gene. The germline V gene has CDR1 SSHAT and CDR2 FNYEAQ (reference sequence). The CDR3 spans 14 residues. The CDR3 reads CASSFTGKGETQYF. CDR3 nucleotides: TGTGCTAGCAGCTTTACTGGGAAAGGCGAGACCCAGTACTTC.

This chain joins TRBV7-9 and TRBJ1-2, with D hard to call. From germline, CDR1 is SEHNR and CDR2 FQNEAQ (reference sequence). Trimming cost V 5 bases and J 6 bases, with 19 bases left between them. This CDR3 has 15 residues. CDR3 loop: CASSPMRPRAHGYTF. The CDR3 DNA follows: TGTGCCAGCAGCCCCATGAGGCCAAGGGCCCATGGCTACACCTTC.

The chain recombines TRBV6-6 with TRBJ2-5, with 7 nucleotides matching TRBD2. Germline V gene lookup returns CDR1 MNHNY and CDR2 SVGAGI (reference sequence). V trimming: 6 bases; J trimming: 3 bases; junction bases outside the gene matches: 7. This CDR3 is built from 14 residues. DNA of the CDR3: TGTGCCAGCAGAACACGTCGGGGGGAAGAGACCCAGTACTTC. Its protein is CASRTRRGEETQYF.

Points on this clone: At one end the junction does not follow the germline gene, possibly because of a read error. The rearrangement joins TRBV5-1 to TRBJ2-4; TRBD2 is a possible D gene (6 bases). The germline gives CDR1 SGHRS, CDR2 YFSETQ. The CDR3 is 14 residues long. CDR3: CASSSTTRGNIQYF. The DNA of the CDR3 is TGTGCCAGCAGCTCAACCACTCGGGGGAACATTCAGTACTTC.

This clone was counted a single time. The CDR3 protein is CASTRVGETQYF. DNA of the CDR3: TGTGCCAGCACCAGGGTAGGAGAGACCCAGTACTTC. The chain is built from TRBV18 and TRBJ2-5, with D tentatively TRBD1 (5 bases). Germline V CDR1 and CDR2: KGHSH, LQKENI. This CDR3 region has 12 residues. Between the trimmed V and J ends, which lost 8 bases and 4 bases, there was a span of 11 bases.

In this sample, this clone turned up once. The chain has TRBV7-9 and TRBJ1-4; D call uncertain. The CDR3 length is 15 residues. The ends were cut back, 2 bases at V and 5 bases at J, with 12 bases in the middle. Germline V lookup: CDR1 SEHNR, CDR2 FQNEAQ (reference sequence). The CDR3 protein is CASSLLGFVNEKLFF. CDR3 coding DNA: TGTGCCAGCAGCTTACTGGGTTTTGTAAATGAAAAACTGTTTTTT.

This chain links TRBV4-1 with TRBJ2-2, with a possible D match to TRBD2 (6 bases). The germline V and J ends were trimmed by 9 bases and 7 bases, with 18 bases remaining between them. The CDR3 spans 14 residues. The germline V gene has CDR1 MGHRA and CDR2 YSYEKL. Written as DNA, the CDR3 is TGCGCCAGTAACCCGGGACTCGTCGGCGGGGAGCTGTTTTTT. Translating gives CASNPGLVGGELFF.

In DNA form, the CDR3 reads TGTGCCAGGGGCGTTCCGGCGGGAGGAGGGGAGACCCAGTACTTC. Translation: CARGVPAGGGETQYF. The chain joins TRBV6-4 to TRBJ2-5; 8 nucleotides align to TRBD2. The V segment lost 9 bases and the J segment 5 bases; nucleotides outside the gene matches: 14. The V gene's germline CDR1 is MRHNA and CDR2 SNTAGT. This CDR3 is 15 amino acids long.

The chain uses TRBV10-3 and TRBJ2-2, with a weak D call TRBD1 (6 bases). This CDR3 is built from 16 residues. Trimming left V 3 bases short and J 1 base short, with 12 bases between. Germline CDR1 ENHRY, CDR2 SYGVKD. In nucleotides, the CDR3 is TGTGCCATCAGTGAAACCGACAGGAGGAACACCGGGGAGCTGTTTTTT. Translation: CAISETDRRNTGELFF.

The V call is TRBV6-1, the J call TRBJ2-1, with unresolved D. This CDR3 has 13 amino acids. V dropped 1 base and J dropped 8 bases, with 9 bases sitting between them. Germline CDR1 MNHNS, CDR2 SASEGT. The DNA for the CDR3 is TGTGCCAGCAGTGAAGTTACGGGCGATGAGCAGTTCTTC. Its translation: CASSEVTGDEQFF.

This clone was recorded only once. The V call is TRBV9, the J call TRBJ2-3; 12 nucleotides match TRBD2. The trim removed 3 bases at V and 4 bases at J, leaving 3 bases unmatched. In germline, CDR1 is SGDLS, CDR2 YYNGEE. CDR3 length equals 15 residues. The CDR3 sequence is CASSETSGSADTQYF. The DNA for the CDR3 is TGTGCCAGCAGCGAGACTAGCGGGAGCGCAGATACGCAGTATTTT.

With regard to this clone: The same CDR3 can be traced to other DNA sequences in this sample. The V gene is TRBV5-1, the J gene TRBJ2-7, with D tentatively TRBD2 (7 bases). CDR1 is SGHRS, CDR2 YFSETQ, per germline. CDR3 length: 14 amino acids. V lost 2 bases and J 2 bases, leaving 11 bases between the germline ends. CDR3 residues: CASSFAGAAYEQYF. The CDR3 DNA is TGCGCCAGCAGCTTTGCGGGGGCGGCCTACGAGCAGTACTTC. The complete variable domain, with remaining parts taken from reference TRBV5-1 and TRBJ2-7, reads KAGVTQTPRYLIKTRGQQVTLSCSPISGHRSVSWYQQTPGQGLQFLFEYFSETQRNKGNFPGRFSGRQFSNSRSEMNVSTLELGDSALYLCASSFAGAAYEQYFGPGTRLTVT.

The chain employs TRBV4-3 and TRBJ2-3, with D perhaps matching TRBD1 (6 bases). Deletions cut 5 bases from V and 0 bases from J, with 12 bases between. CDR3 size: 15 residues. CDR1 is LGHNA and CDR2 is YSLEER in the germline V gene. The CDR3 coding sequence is TGCGCCAGCAGCTACGGACAGTCTAGCACAGATACGCAGTATTTT. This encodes CASSYGQSSTDTQYF.

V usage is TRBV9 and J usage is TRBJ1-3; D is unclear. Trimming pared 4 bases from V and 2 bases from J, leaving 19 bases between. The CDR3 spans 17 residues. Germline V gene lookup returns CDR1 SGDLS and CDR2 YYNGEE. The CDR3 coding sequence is TGTGCCAGCAGCTACCAACCGTTGATAAGTCCTGGAAACACCATATATTTT. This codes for CASSYQPLISPGNTIYF.

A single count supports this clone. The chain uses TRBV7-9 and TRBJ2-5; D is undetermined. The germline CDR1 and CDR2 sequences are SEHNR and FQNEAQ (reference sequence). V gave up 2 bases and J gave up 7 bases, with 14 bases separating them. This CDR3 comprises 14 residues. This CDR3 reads CASSLRTLSRTQYF. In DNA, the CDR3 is TGTGCCAGCAGCTTAAGGACCCTCTCTCGGACCCAGTACTTC.

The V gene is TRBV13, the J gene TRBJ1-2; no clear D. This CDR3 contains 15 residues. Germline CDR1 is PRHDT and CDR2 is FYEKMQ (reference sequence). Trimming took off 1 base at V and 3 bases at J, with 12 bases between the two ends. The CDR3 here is CASSLDRRSHYGYTF. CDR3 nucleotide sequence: TGTGCCAGCAGCTTAGATCGCAGGAGTCACTATGGCTACACCTTC.

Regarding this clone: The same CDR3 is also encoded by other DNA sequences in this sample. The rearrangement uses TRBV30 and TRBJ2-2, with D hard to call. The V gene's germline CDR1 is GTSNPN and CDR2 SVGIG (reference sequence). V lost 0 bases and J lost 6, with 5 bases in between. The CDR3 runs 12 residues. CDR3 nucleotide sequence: TGTGCCTGGAGTGTGGGCGCCGGGGAGCTGTTTTTT. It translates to CAWSVGAGELFF. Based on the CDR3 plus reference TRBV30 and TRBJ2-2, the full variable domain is SQTIHQWPATLVQPVGSPLSLECTVEGTSNPNLYWYRQAAGRGLQLLFYSVGIGQISSEVPQNLSASRPQDRQFILSSKKLLLSDSGFYLCAWSVGAGELFFGEGSRLTVL.

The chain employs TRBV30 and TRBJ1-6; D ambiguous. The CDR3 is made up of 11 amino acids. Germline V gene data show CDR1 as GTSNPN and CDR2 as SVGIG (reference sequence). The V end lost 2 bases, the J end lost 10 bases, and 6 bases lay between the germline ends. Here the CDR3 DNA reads TGTGCCTGGAGTTTAGAATCACCCCTCCACTTT. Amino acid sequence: CAWSLESPLHF.